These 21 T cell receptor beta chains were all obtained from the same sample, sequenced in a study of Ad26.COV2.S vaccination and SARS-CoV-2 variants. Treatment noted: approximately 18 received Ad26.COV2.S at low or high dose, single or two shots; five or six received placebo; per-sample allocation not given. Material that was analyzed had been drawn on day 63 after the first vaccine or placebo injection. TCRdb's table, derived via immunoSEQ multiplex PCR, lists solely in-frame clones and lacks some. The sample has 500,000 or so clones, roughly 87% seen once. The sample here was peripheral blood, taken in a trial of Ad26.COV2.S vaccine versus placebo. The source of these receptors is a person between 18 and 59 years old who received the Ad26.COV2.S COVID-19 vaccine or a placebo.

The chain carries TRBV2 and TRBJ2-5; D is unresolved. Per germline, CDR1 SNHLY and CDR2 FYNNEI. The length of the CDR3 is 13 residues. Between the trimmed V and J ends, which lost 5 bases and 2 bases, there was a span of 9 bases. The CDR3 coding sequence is TGTGCCAGCAGTCTTTTCAGGCAAGAGACCCAGTACTTC. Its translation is CASSLFRQETQYF. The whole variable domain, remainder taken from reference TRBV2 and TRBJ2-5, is EPEVTQTPSHQVTQMGQEVILRCVPISNHLYFYWYRQILGQKVEFLVSFYNNEISEKSEIFDDQFSVERPDGSNFTLKIRSTKLEDSAMYFCASSLFRQETQYFGPGTRLLVL.

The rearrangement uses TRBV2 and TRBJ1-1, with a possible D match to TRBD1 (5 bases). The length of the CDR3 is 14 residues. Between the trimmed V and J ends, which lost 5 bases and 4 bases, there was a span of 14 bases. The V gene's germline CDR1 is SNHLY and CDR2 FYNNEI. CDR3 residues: CASSLLGGRTEAFF. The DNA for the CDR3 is TGTGCCAGCAGTCTTTTGGGGGGACGCACTGAAGCTTTCTTT.

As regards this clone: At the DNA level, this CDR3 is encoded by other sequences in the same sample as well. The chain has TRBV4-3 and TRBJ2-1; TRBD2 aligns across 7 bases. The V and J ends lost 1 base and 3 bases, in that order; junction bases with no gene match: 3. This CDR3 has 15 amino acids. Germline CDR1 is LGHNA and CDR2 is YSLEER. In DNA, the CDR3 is TGCGCCAGCAGCCAAGGACTAGCAGACTACAATGAGCAGTTCTTC. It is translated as CASSQGLADYNEQFF.

The CDR3 DNA is TGTGCCAGTAGTATCCCGGACAGGGACTATGGCTACACCTTC. It encodes CASSIPDRDYGYTF. The chain couples TRBV19 to TRBJ1-2; 8 nucleotides match TRBD1. V lost 3 bases, J lost 3 bases, and 3 bases stayed unmatched. The CDR3 is 14 residues long. CDR1 and CDR2 (germline): LNHDA, SQIVND (reference sequence).

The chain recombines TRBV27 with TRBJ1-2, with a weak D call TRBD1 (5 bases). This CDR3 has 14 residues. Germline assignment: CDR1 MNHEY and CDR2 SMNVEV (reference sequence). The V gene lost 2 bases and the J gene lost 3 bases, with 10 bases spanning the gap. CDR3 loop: CASSLGGGDYGYTF. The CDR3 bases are TGTGCCAGCAGTTTAGGGGGAGGGGACTATGGCTACACCTTC.

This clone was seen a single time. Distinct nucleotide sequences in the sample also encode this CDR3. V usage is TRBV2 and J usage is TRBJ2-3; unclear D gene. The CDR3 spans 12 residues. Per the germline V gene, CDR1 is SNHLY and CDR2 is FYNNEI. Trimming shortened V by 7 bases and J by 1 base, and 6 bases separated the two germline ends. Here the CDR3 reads CASTPGTDTQYF. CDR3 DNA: TGTGCCAGCACCCCTGGCACAGATACGCAGTATTTT.

This CDR3 reads CASSGTGGSYNEQFF. The CDR3 nucleotides read TGTGCCAGCAGCGGGACAGGGGGCTCCTACAATGAGCAGTTCTTC. This rearrangement joins TRBV2 to TRBJ2-1; 11 bases map to TRBD1. The CDR3 sequence is 15 residues long. The ends lost 6 bases at V and 0 bases at J; junction bases unmatched: 1. Germline CDR1 reads SNHLY; CDR2 reads FYNNEI.

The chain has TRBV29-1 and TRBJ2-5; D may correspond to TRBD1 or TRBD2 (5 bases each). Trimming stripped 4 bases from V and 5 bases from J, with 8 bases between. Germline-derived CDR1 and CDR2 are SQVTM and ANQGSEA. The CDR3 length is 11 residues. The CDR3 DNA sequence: TGCAGCGTTGTGTGGGGGGAGACCCAGTACTTC. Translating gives CSVVWGETQYF.

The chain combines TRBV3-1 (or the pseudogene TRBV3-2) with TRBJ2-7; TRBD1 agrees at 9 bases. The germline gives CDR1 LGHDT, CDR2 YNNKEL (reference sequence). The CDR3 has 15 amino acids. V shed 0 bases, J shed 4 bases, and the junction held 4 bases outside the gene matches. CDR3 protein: CASSQDQGQGYEQYF. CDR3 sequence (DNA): TGTGCCAGCAGCCAAGATCAAGGACAGGGGTACGAGCAGTACTTC.

The CDR3 coding sequence is TGTGCCAGCAGTTTCGTTGGGGGTGAAGCTTTCTTT. This gives the protein CASSFVGGEAFF. The chain is built from TRBV28 and TRBJ1-1; possibly TRBD1 for D (5 bases). The V end was cut by 3 bases, the J end by 7 bases, with 9 bases between. There are 12 residues in the CDR3. CDR1 MDHEN and CDR2 SYDVKM come from the germline V gene.

The CDR3 sequence: CASSFSGEQYF. The DNA for the CDR3 is TGTGCCAGCAGCTTTTCGGGGGAGCAGTACTTC. The rearrangement joins TRBV5-6 to TRBJ2-7, with D tentatively TRBD2 (5 bases). The germline CDR1 and CDR2 sequences are SGHDT and YYEEEE. The CDR3 covers 11 residues. The germline V and J ends were trimmed by 2 bases and 7 bases, with 7 bases remaining between them.

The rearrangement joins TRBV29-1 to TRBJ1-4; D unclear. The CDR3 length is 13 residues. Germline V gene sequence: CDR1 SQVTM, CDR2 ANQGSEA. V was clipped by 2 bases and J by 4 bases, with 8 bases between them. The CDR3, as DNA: TGCAGCGTTGAATTACGGTTTAATGAAAAACTGTTTTTT. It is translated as CSVELRFNEKLFF.

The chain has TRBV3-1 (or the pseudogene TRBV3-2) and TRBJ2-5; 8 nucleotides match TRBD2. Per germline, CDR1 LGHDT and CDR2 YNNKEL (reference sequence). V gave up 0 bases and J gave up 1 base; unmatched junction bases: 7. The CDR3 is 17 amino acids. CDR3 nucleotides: TGTGCCAGCAGCCAAGAAGGGGGTAGCGGGGTCCAAGAGACCCAGTACTTC. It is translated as CASSQEGGSGVQETQYF.

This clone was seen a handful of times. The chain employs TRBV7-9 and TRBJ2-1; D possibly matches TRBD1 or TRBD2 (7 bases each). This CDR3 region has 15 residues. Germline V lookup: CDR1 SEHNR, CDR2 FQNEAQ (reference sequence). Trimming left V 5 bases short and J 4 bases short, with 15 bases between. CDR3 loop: CASSPQGGGYNEQFF. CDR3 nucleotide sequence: TGTGCCAGCAGCCCCCAGGGGGGGGGTTACAATGAGCAGTTCTTC.

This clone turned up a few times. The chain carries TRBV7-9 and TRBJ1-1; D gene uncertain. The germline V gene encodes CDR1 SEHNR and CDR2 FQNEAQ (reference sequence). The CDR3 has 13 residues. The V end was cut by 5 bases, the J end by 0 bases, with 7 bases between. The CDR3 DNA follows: TGTGCCAGCAGCAGTACAGTGAACACTGAAGCTTTCTTT. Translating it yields CASSSTVNTEAFF.

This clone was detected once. Here the CDR3 reads CASRTPGLASYNEQFF. As DNA, the CDR3 is TGTGCCAGCAGGACCCCGGGACTAGCGTCCTACAATGAGCAGTTCTTC. The gene calls are TRBV28 and TRBJ2-1; 10 bases agree with TRBD2. CDR1 is MDHEN and CDR2 is SYDVKM in the germline V gene. With 6 bases clipped from V and 1 base from J, the junction kept 6 bases outside the gene matches. The CDR3 runs to 16 residues.

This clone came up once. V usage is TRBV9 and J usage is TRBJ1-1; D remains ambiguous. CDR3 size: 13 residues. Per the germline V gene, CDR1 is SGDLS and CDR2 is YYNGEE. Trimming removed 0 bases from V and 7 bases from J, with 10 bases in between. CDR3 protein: CASSVDGRNEAFF. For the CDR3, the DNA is TGTGCCAGCAGCGTAGATGGGAGAAATGAAGCTTTCTTT.

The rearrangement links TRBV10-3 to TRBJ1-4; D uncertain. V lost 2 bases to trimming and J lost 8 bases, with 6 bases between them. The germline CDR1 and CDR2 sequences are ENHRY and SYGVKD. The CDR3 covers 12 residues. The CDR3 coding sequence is TGTGCCATCAGTGAGGGAGGGGAAAAACTGTTTTTT. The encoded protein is CAISEGGEKLFF.

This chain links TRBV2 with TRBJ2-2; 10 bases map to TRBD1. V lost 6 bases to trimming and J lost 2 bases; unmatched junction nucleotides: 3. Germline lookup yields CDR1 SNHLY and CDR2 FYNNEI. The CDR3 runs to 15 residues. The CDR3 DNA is TGTGCCAGCAGGGACAGGGGGTTCAACACCGGGGAGCTGTTTTTT. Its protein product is CASRDRGFNTGELFF.

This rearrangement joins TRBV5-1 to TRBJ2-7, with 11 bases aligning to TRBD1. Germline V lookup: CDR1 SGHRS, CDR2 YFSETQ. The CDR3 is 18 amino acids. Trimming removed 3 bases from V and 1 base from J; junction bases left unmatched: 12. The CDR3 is CASSSAEPGQGASYEQYF. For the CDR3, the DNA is TGCGCCAGCAGCTCCGCCGAACCAGGACAGGGGGCTTCCTACGAGCAGTACTTC. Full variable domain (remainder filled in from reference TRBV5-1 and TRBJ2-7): KAGVTQTPRYLIKTRGQQVTLSCSPISGHRSVSWYQQTPGQGLQFLFEYFSETQRNKGNFPGRFSGRQFSNSRSEMNVSTLELGDSALYLCASSSAEPGQGASYEQYFGPGTRLTVT.

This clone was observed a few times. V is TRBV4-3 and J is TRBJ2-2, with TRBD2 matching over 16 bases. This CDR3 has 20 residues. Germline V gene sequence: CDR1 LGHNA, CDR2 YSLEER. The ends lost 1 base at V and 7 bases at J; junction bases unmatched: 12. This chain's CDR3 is CASSQVGGLAGGPSDGELFF. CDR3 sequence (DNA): TGCGCCAGCAGCCAAGTTGGGGGACTAGCGGGAGGGCCATCAGACGGGGAGCTGTTTTTT.